Here is one T cell receptor beta chain with its context. The record originates from a study of technical replicates of blood from four donors. Unmatched junction bases numbered 7, after V lost 4 bases and J lost 1 base. The CDR3 extends over 17 amino acids. CDR1 and CDR2 from the germline V gene are SGHVS and FQNEAQ. Generated by immunoSEQ multiplex PCR, the TCRdb table keeps only in-frame clones and is missing some. The table lists fewer than 20,000 clones, about four fifths of them singletons. The source material was PBMCs. This receptor was taken from a human donor in good health. Some clones in this sample may be carry-over from other donors' samples. The gene calls are TRBV7-8 and TRBJ1-1; 12 positions agree with TRBD1. CDR3 sequence (DNA): TGTGCCAGCAGCTCGCCCGGGACAGGGGGCCCGAACACTGAAGCTTTCTTT. Translating it yields CASSSPGTGGPNTEAFF.